Listed here are 26 T cell receptor beta chains from one sample, sequenced in a study of PD-1 blockade in mismatch repair-deficient tumors. The assay was immunoSEQ multiplex PCR, and TCRdb's table has in-frame clones only and misses some. The table records around 14,000 clones, about four fifths of them present only once. No antigen has been assigned to these receptors. Time point given: 10-day in vitro stimulation with candidate neoantigen peptide 5. Sample: cells cultured in vitro, taken from a patient treated with pembrolizumab. Every receptor here comes from an adult with mismatch repair-deficient cancer.

The V and J genes are TRBV4-1 and TRBJ1-1; 11 positions match TRBD1. The CDR3 has 18 residues. The germline V gene has CDR1 MGHRA and CDR2 YSYEKL. V was pared by 3 bases and J by 0 bases, with 9 bases of the junction left unmatched. Here the CDR3 reads CASSHEFRDRGMNTEAFF. DNA of the CDR3: TGCGCCAGCAGCCATGAATTCCGGGACAGGGGGATGAACACTGAAGCTTTCTTT.

The CDR3 DNA is TGCGCCAGCAGCTTGTACGGGGTGGACGGGGAGCTGTTTTTT. This sequence encodes CASSLYGVDGELFF. The J gene is TRBJ2-2, the V gene TRBV5-1, with TRBD2 as a possible D gene (5 bases). The germline V gene has CDR1 SGHRS and CDR2 YFSETQ. V was shortened by 1 base and J by 7 bases, with 11 bases between the two germline ends. The CDR3 contains 14 residues.

The chain joins TRBV7-8 to TRBJ2-3; D may be TRBD1 (6 bases). V was clipped by 4 bases and J by 2 bases, with 31 bases between them. Looked up from germline, CDR1 is SGHVS and CDR2 is FQNEAQ. CDR3 length: 21 residues. CDR3 residues: CASSSDSGRGLWPTDTDTQYF. DNA of the CDR3: TGTGCCAGCAGCTCGGACAGTGGAAGGGGTTTGTGGCCGACTGACACAGATACGCAGTATTTT.

This clone appeared once. The rearrangement uses TRBV27 and TRBJ2-1; TRBD2 matches 8 bases. The CDR3 contains 15 residues. The germline V gene encodes CDR1 MNHEY and CDR2 SMNVEV (reference sequence). V was pared by 4 bases and J by 6 bases, with 8 bases of the junction left unmatched. The CDR3 region has the DNA TGTGCCAGCAGTTGGGGTAGCGGGAAGAGCAATGAGCAGTTCTTC. Translation gives CASSWGSGKSNEQFF.

This clone occurred once. This chain links TRBV11-2 with TRBJ2-2, with 9 bases fitting TRBD2. J was trimmed by 4 bases and V by 2 bases; bases with no gene match: 5. The CDR3 runs 16 residues. The germline gives CDR1 SGHAT, CDR2 FQNNGV. CDR3 sequence reads: CASSLMGGRGTGELFF. Written as DNA, the CDR3 is TGTGCCAGCAGCTTAATGGGCGGGAGGGGCACCGGGGAGCTGTTTTTT.

V gene TRBV4-1 combines with J gene TRBJ2-1; 16 bases match TRBD2. Germline trimming cut 5 bases from V and 9 bases from J; bases unmatched to any gene: 10. There are 17 residues in the CDR3. Germline CDR1 and CDR2: MGHRA and YSYEKL. As DNA, the CDR3 is TGCGCCAGCAGCACCTCGGGACTAGCGGGAGGGAGTGGTGAGCAGTTCTTC. Protein: CASSTSGLAGGSGEQFF.

The rearrangement joins TRBV10-3 to TRBJ2-5; D remains ambiguous. This CDR3 is built from 14 residues. The V and J ends lost 2 bases and 4 bases respectively, with 11 bases between them. Germline-derived CDR1 and CDR2 are ENHRY and SYGVKD. The CDR3 loop is CAISEDSRTETQYF. The CDR3 DNA is TGTGCCATCAGTGAGGATTCCCGGACAGAGACCCAGTACTTC.

This chain joins TRBV30 and TRBJ2-3; 7 bases are a match to TRBD2. The J segment lost 2 bases and the V segment lost 4 bases, leaving 6 bases of the junction unmatched. CDR3 length: 14 residues. Germline assignment: CDR1 GTSNPN and CDR2 SVGIG (reference sequence). The CDR3 loop reads CAWTSGILTDTQYF. The CDR3 nucleotides are TGTGCCTGGACTAGCGGAATCCTCACAGATACGCAGTATTTT. Full variable domain (remainder filled in from reference TRBV30 and TRBJ2-3): SQTIHQWPATLVQPVGSPLSLECTVEGTSNPNLYWYRQAAGRGLQLLFYSVGIGQISSEVPQNLSASRPQDRQFILSSKKLLLSDSGFYLCAWTSGILTDTQYFGPGTRLTVL.

This clone has just a few counts. The rearrangement uses TRBV10-1 and TRBJ2-2; TRBD2 aligns across 11 bases. Germline V lookup: CDR1 WNHNN, CDR2 SYGVQD (reference sequence). This CDR3 has 17 amino acids. The ends lost 4 bases at V and 0 bases at J; junction bases unmatched: 4. The CDR3 DNA is TGCGCCAGCAGTGCGGGACTAGCGGAGACGAACACCGGGGAGCTGTTTTTT. This gives the protein CASSAGLAETNTGELFF.

This clone was counted between two and nine times. The V gene is TRBV10-1, the J gene TRBJ2-7; D remains ambiguous. The germline gives CDR1 WNHNN, CDR2 SYGVQD (reference sequence). The CDR3 extends over 14 amino acids. The V end lost 4 bases, the J end lost 7 bases, and 17 bases lay between the germline ends. This CDR3 is CASSVGLGALEQYF. The CDR3, as DNA: TGCGCCAGCAGTGTAGGGCTCGGTGCTCTAGAGCAGTACTTC.

The chain has TRBV27 and TRBJ2-3; D ambiguous. The CDR3 covers 13 residues. Germline-derived CDR1 and CDR2 are MNHEY and SMNVEV (reference sequence). V lost 3 bases to trimming and J lost 2 bases, with 6 bases between them. CDR3 sequence reads: CASSFGNTDTQYF. The CDR3 DNA reads TGTGCCAGCAGTTTTGGCAACACAGATACGCAGTATTTT.

Written as DNA, the CDR3 is TGTGCCAGCAGCGTAGGCCTTAGCGGGAGTAAGATAGATACGCAGTATTTT. It translates to CASSVGLSGSKIDTQYF. The V call is TRBV9, the J call TRBJ2-3; 9 bases align to TRBD2. Germline loops: CDR1 SGDLS, CDR2 YYNGEE. V shed 0 bases, J shed 5 bases, and the junction held 10 bases outside the gene matches. CDR3 size: 17 residues.

This clone was found a few times. The rearrangement joins TRBV30 to TRBJ2-7, with D perhaps being TRBD1 or TRBD2 (5 bases each). V was cut by 5 bases and J by 4 bases, with 18 bases left in between. The CDR3 sequence is 14 residues long. Germline assignment: CDR1 GTSNPN and CDR2 SVGIG (reference sequence). The CDR3 region has the DNA TGTGCCTGGTCCTCGGGGCCCCCCCTGTACGAGCAGTACTTC. It codes for CAWSSGPPLYEQYF.

This chain uses TRBV29-1 with TRBJ2-5; no reliable D call. The V end was cut by 4 bases, the J end by 1 base, with 7 bases between. Looked up from germline, CDR1 is SQVTM and CDR2 is ANQGSEA. This CDR3 has 12 residues. The CDR3 DNA is TGCAGCGTTGTTGACGGCCAAGAGACCCAGTACTTC. This translates into CSVVDGQETQYF.

The J gene is TRBJ2-7, the V gene TRBV27; 7 nucleotides align to TRBD2. Germline CDR1 MNHEY, CDR2 SMNVEV (reference sequence). Losses at the gene ends were 5 bases for V and 2 bases for J; bases not matched to a gene: 12. CDR3 length: 16 amino acids. The CDR3 here is CASSPYGGSGTYEQYF. CDR3 nucleotides: TGTGCCAGCAGTCCGTACGGCGGGAGTGGTACCTACGAGCAGTACTTC.

The chain recombines TRBV4-1 with TRBJ2-7; 8 nucleotides align to TRBD1. The CDR3 is 14 residues long. Trimming cost V 1 base and J 1 base; bases outside gene matches: 0. Germline CDR1 and CDR2: MGHRA and YSYEKL. CDR3 coding DNA: TGCGCCAGCAGCCAAGGACAGGGGTCCTACGAGCAGTACTTC. It is translated as CASSQGQGSYEQYF.

This clone was detected a few times. The V gene is TRBV7-9, the J gene TRBJ2-3; D is uncertain. Per the germline V gene, CDR1 is SEHNR and CDR2 is FQNEAQ (reference sequence). The CDR3 totals 17 residues. V was cut by 4 bases and J by 2 bases, with 19 bases left in between. The CDR3 reads CASSSPISGPNTDTQYF. The CDR3 nucleotides are TGTGCCAGCAGCTCTCCCATTTCCGGACCAAACACAGATACGCAGTATTTT.

This chain uses TRBV5-1 with TRBJ1-2, with TRBD1 matching 10 bases. The CDR3 sequence is 14 residues long. Trimming removed 0 bases from V and 6 bases from J; junction bases left unmatched: 2. The germline V gene encodes CDR1 SGHRS and CDR2 YFSETQ. DNA for the CDR3: TGCGCCAGCAGCTTGGCCGGGACAGGGGATGGCTACACCTTC. As protein: CASSLAGTGDGYTF.

CDR3 protein: CAWSVLWSVGTEAFF. The CDR3 DNA sequence: TGTGCCTGGAGTGTCCTATGGTCGGTCGGCACTGAAGCTTTCTTT. The chain couples TRBV30 to TRBJ1-1; D gene unclear. Trimming removed 0 bases at V and 4 bases at J, with 15 bases between. The germline V gene encodes CDR1 GTSNPN and CDR2 SVGIG (reference sequence). There are 15 residues in the CDR3.

This chain joins TRBV5-5 and TRBJ2-1; D call uncertain. Trimming took 2 bases from V and 7 from J, leaving 10 bases between them. Germline CDR1 SGHKS, CDR2 YYEKEE (reference sequence). This CDR3 has 13 amino acids. The CDR3 bases are TGTGCCAGCAGCTTTACGCCGACAAATGAGCAGTTCTTC. Encoded protein: CASSFTPTNEQFF.

This chain connects TRBV5-4 to TRBJ2-7; 9 bases map to TRBD2. The germline V gene encodes CDR1 SGHNT and CDR2 YYREEE (reference sequence). V gave up 0 bases and J gave up 1 base; unmatched junction bases: 2. The CDR3 loop spans 15 amino acids. The CDR3 sequence: CASSLGLAVSYEQYF. In nucleotides, the CDR3 is TGTGCCAGCAGCTTGGGACTAGCGGTTTCCTACGAGCAGTACTTC.

The chain couples TRBV5-1 to TRBJ2-7; 14 bases are a match to TRBD2. V was pared by 3 bases and J by 4 bases, with 6 bases of the junction left unmatched. The CDR3 has 16 amino acids. From germline, CDR1 is SGHRS and CDR2 YFSETQ. This CDR3 reads CASSSGTSGRSYEQYF. CDR3 DNA: TGCGCCAGCAGCTCCGGGACTAGCGGGAGATCATACGAGCAGTACTTC.

V gene TRBV12-5 combines with J gene TRBJ2-1, with TRBD1 identical over 7 bases. The CDR3 length is 14 residues. Trimming removed 0 bases from V and 8 bases from J; junction bases left unmatched: 4. The germline V gene has CDR1 LGHNT and CDR2 FRNRAP. The CDR3 nucleotides are TGTGCTAGTGGTTTGGTACGACAGGGACATGAGCAGTTCTTC. Translated: CASGLVRQGHEQFF.

The gene calls are TRBV6-1 and TRBJ1-2; D is uncertain. V was trimmed by 7 bases and J by 4 bases, leaving 10 bases between them. Germline assignment: CDR1 MNHNS and CDR2 SASEGT. The CDR3 is 12 residues long. The CDR3 loop reads CASTQIGYGYTF. CDR3 DNA sequence: TGTGCCAGCACCCAAATAGGCTATGGCTACACCTTC.

The chain carries TRBV5-6 and TRBJ2-7; TRBD1 agrees at 7 bases. The ends lost 2 bases at V and 0 bases at J; junction bases unmatched: 8. Per the germline V gene, CDR1 is SGHDT and CDR2 is YYEEEE. CDR3 length: 16 residues. The CDR3 spells CASSLKTGQSSYEQYF. DNA of the CDR3: TGTGCCAGCAGCTTAAAAACGGGACAGTCCTCCTACGAGCAGTACTTC.

The chain recombines TRBV7-8 with TRBJ2-2; 7 nucleotides line up with TRBD1. V was pared by 5 bases and J by 5 bases, with 5 bases of the junction left unmatched. Germline values: CDR1 SGHVS, CDR2 FQNEAQ. This CDR3 comprises 14 residues. The CDR3 DNA reads TGTGCCAGCAGCCCGGACAGGTGGACCGGGGAGCTGTTTTTT. Its translation: CASSPDRWTGELFF.